This TCR beta chain was documented in a study of blood T cell repertoires in COVID-19. In the study overall: In each case, the material was cDNA or gDNA derived from T cells, B-cell-depleted T cells, or PBMCs.

Per the original methods: For nucleated cells, counts were estimated from reference gene primer amplification. The table came from immunoSEQ multiplex PCR; TCRdb's copy has only in-frame clones and leaves some out. V, J and clone size are those of that table, while D and trimming were read from the DNA. The repertoire consists of under 300,000 clones, with approximately 90% occurring once and the leading ten covering approximately 7.9%. Remarks on this clone: Other DNA sequences in this sample translate to the same CDR3.

Germline CDR1 and CDR2: SGHDT and YYEEEE. Trimming pared 0 bases from V and 4 bases from J, leaving 8 bases between. There are 13 residues in the CDR3. The J gene is TRBJ2-7, the V gene TRBV5-6, with TRBD2 as a possible D gene (5 bases). The sequencing input was peripheral blood. This TCR derives from a man aged 55 to 70 who had recovered from COVID-19. The CDR3 reads CASSLVGGYEQYF. The CDR3 DNA reads TGTGCCAGCAGCTTGGTCGGAGGATACGAGCAGTACTTC. Supplemented by reference TRBV5-6 and TRBJ2-7, the full variable domain reads DAGVTQSPTHLIKTRGQQVTLRCSPKSGHDTVSWYQQALGQGPQFIFQYYEEEERQRGNFPDRFSGHQFPNYSSELNVNALLLGDSALYLCASSLVGGYEQYFGPGTRLTVT.